Below, 28 T cell receptor beta chains from the same sample are listed, as sequenced in a study of T cell responses to AZD1222 COVID-19 vaccine. TCRdb's table, derived via immunoSEQ multiplex PCR, lists solely in-frame clones and lacks some. This repertoire shows 110,000 to 150,000 clones, around nine tenths found once; its top ten account for about 3.4%. Sequenced here: peripheral blood, sampled on day 0 of AZD1222 vaccination. The receptors here all came from an adult in good health.

In this sample, this clone turned up once. The J gene is TRBJ1-4, the V gene TRBV6-2 or TRBV6-3; D is undetermined. Germline values: CDR1 MNHEY, CDR2 SVGEGT. There are 16 residues in the CDR3. The V gene lost 6 bases and the J gene lost 0 bases, with 14 bases spanning the gap. In DNA, the CDR3 is TGTGCCAGCAGCCAACCCTCCGGGACAACTAATGAAAAACTGTTTTTT. Translated: CASSQPSGTTNEKLFF.

The V gene is TRBV7-2, the J gene TRBJ2-2, with D unclear. Germline CDR1 and CDR2: SGHTA and FQGNSA. The length of the CDR3 is 14 residues. The ends were cut back, 5 bases at V and 4 bases at J, with 11 bases in the middle. The CDR3 nucleotides read TGTGCCAGCAGCCTCCTTAGGCGCACCGGGGAGCTGTTTTTT. Its translation is CASSLLRRTGELFF.

A single count supports this clone. The chain uses TRBV9 and TRBJ1-1; D not certain. Germline V gene lookup returns CDR1 SGDLS and CDR2 YYNGEE. V lost 3 bases and J 0 bases, leaving 12 bases between the germline ends. CDR3 length: 15 amino acids. The CDR3 DNA follows: TGTGCCAGCAGCGAGGGCTTAAGGGTGAACACTGAAGCTTTCTTT. Protein sequence: CASSEGLRVNTEAFF. Based on the CDR3 plus reference TRBV9 and TRBJ1-1, the full variable domain is DSGVTQTPKHLITATGQRVTLRCSPRSGDLSVYWYQQSLDQGLQFLIQYYNGEERAKGNILERFSAQQFPDLHSELNLSSLELGDSALYFCASSEGLRVNTEAFFGQGTRLTVV.

This rearrangement joins TRBV9 to TRBJ1-2, with 7 bases identical to TRBD1. Germline CDR1 SGDLS, CDR2 YYNGEE. V shed 4 bases, J shed 2 bases, and the junction held 5 bases outside the gene matches. The CDR3 is 14 residues long. CDR3 coding DNA: TGTGCCAGCAGCCCGACGGACAGGAACTATGGCTACACCTTC. Its translation is CASSPTDRNYGYTF. The full variable domain, rest sourced from reference TRBV9 and TRBJ1-2, is DSGVTQTPKHLITATGQRVTLRCSPRSGDLSVYWYQQSLDQGLQFLIQYYNGEERAKGNILERFSAQQFPDLHSELNLSSLELGDSALYFCASSPTDRNYGYTFGSGTRLTVV.

The chain carries TRBV5-8 and TRBJ2-1; D perhaps matches TRBD2 (5 bases). CDR1 and CDR2 (germline): SGHTS, YDEGEE. V lost 2 bases and J 6 bases, leaving 9 bases between the germline ends. This CDR3 is 13 amino acids long. DNA for the CDR3: TGTGCCAGCAGCTTCGGGGTATCCAATGAGCAGTTCTTC. Amino acids: CASSFGVSNEQFF.

The chain employs TRBV21-1 and TRBJ2-5; TRBD1, as called in the table, went unchecked against the DNA. TRBV21-1 is assigned pseudogene status. The CDR3 spans 16 residues. CDR3 in DNA: TGTGCCAGCAGCAAAGATTTTGGCAGTTATCAAGAGACCCAGTACTTC. It codes for CASSKDFGSYQETQYF.

J is TRBJ1-2 and V is TRBV21-1. TRBV21-1 has pseudogene status. The CDR3 covers 14 residues. The CDR3 region has the DNA TGTGCGAAAAGGCAAGTTAGGGCTAACTATGGCTACACCTTC. Encoded protein: CAKRQVRANYGYTF.

This chain links TRBV6-1 with TRBJ2-2, with 8 bases lining up with TRBD2. V shed 2 bases, J shed 3 bases, and the junction held 8 bases outside the gene matches. This CDR3 region has 17 residues. The germline CDR1 and CDR2 sequences are MNHNS and SASEGT. CDR3 nucleotides: TGTGCCAGCAGTGAAATCGAGGTAGCGGGATACACCGGGGAGCTGTTTTTT. Residues: CASSEIEVAGYTGELFF.

The chain employs TRBV24-1 and TRBJ2-6; D unresolved. Trimming left V 3 bases short and J 11 bases short, with 7 bases between. The CDR3 totals 12 residues. The germline gives CDR1 KGHDR, CDR2 SFDVKD. The CDR3 reads CATSDSLDVLTF. The CDR3 nucleotides are TGTGCCACCAGTGATAGTTTGGACGTCCTGACTTTC.

The chain couples TRBV5-3 to TRBJ1-2; D is unresolved. TRBV5-3 is an ORF, and what it does is uncertain. CDR3 length equals 13 residues. The V end was cut by 6 bases, the J end by 2 bases, with 11 bases between. The CDR3 region has the DNA TGTGCCAGAACCCCCGCCTACAACTATGGCTACACCTTC. Amino acid sequence: CARTPAYNYGYTF.

V gene TRBV2 combines with J gene TRBJ2-3; 8 bases align to TRBD2. The CDR3 spans 15 residues. CDR1 is SNHLY and CDR2 is FYNNEI in the germline V gene. Trimming took 11 bases from V and 1 from J; bases not matched to a gene: 11. The CDR3 DNA reads as TGTGCCGGCACCTTGAGTAGCGGGGGCACAGATACGCAGTATTTT. It translates to CAGTLSSGGTDTQYF.

The rearrangement uses TRBV11-2 and TRBJ2-1, with TRBD1 as a possible D gene (6 bases). Germline V lookup: CDR1 SGHAT, CDR2 FQNNGV. The V end was cut by 3 bases, the J end by 6 bases, with 15 bases between. The CDR3 loop spans 15 amino acids. The CDR3 nucleotides read TGTGCCAGCAGCTTGACAGGTGGGCGGATCAATGAGCAGTTCTTC. This sequence encodes CASSLTGGRINEQFF.

The chain is built from TRBV5-8 and TRBJ1-2; 7 bases match TRBD1. CDR3 size: 14 residues. The trim removed 4 bases at V and 4 bases at J, leaving 7 bases unmatched. Germline CDR1 SGHTS, CDR2 YDEGEE. The CDR3 here is CASSKGQPTYGYTF. CDR3 nucleotides: TGTGCCAGCAGCAAGGGACAGCCCACCTATGGCTACACCTTC.

This chain joins TRBV12-3 or TRBV12-4 and TRBJ1-2, with D unclear. The CDR3 has 12 amino acids. The V and J ends lost 3 bases and 6 bases respectively, with 8 bases between them. The CDR3 loop is CASSLLGNGYTF. CDR3 nucleotide sequence: TGTGCCAGCAGTTTGTTGGGGAATGGCTACACCTTC.

The CDR3, as DNA: TGTGCCAGCAGTTCGGGAAAAGCCGGGACAGGGAACTCTGGGGCCAACGTCCTGACTTTC. Its protein product is CASSSGKAGTGNSGANVLTF. This rearrangement joins TRBV6-2 or TRBV6-3 to TRBJ2-6; 9 bases fit TRBD1. Germline CDR1 MNHEY, CDR2 SVGEGT. The CDR3 runs 20 residues. With V trimmed by 4 bases and J by 0 bases, 13 bases remained unmatched.

The CDR3 region is CASSLVSRSRGGNQPQHF. DNA of the CDR3: TGTGCCAGCAGCTTAGTCTCGCGTAGCAGGGGTGGGAATCAGCCCCAGCATTTT. The chain joins TRBV7-2 to TRBJ1-5; D might be TRBD1 (6 bases). V lost 1 base and J lost 4, with 20 bases in between. The CDR3 loop spans 18 amino acids. Germline CDR1 and CDR2: SGHTA and FQGNSA. Full variable domain (remainder filled in from reference TRBV7-2 and TRBJ1-5): GAGVSQSPSNKVTEKGKDVELRCDPISGHTALYWYRQSLGQGLEFLIYFQGNSAPDKSGLPSDRFSAERTGGSVSTLTIQRTQQEDSAVYLCASSLVSRSRGGNQPQHFGDGTRLSIL.

The V call is TRBV19, the J call TRBJ2-1; D possibly corresponds to TRBD2 (5 bases). CDR1 is LNHDA, CDR2 SQIVND, per germline (reference sequence). The CDR3 length is 17 residues. Trimming left V 1 base short and J 5 bases short, with 18 bases between. The DNA for the CDR3 is TGTGCCAGTAGTATAGGCCCTGGGCCCACTAGGGACAATGAGCAGTTCTTC. Translating gives CASSIGPGPTRDNEQFF.

The V call is TRBV11-3, the J call TRBJ2-2; D is unclear. Germline CDR1 is SGHNT and CDR2 is YENEEA. The CDR3 totals 13 residues. Trimming shortened V by 6 bases and J by 5 bases, and 10 bases separated the two germline ends. The CDR3 nucleotides read TGTGCCAGCAGTCAGCAGAGGACCGGGGAGCTGTTTTTT. This translates into CASSQQRTGELFF.

The chain is built from TRBV18 and TRBJ1-6, with D possibly matching TRBD1 (5 bases). The CDR3 contains 15 residues. The V and J ends lost 6 bases and 2 bases respectively, with 11 bases between them. The germline V gene has CDR1 KGHSH and CDR2 LQKENI. Here the CDR3 DNA reads TGTGCCAGCTCTAAATTGACAGCCTATAATTCACCCCTCCACTTT. Its protein product is CASSKLTAYNSPLHF.

The rearrangement links TRBV5-1 to TRBJ2-1; 9 bases align to TRBD2. There are 14 residues in the CDR3. With 6 bases clipped from V and 9 bases from J, the junction kept 10 bases outside the gene matches. CDR1 is SGHRS, CDR2 YFSETQ, per germline. CDR3 amino acids: CASNKREVVAEQFF. The CDR3, as DNA: TGCGCCAGCAATAAGCGGGAGGTGGTGGCTGAGCAGTTCTTC.

V and J are TRBV7-2 and TRBJ1-3, with TRBD1 matching 8 bases. The CDR3 is 15 amino acids. The ends lost 5 bases at V and 0 bases at J; junction bases unmatched: 3. Germline lookup yields CDR1 SGHTA and CDR2 FQGNSA. As DNA, the CDR3 is TGTGCCAGCAGCGCAGGGGGCATCTCTGGAAACACCATATATTTT. Encoded protein: CASSAGGISGNTIYF.

CDR3 region: CAGRPGTGMGEAFF. The DNA of the CDR3 is TGTGCCGGCCGCCCGGGGACAGGGATGGGTGAAGCTTTCTTT. This chain connects TRBV19 to TRBJ1-1; 9 bases match TRBD1. CDR3 length: 14 residues. V trimming: 11 bases; J trimming: 7 bases; junction bases outside the gene matches: 14. Germline loops: CDR1 LNHDA, CDR2 SQIVND (reference sequence).

The chain couples TRBV2 to TRBJ2-1; 8 nucleotides agree with TRBD2. Per the germline V gene, CDR1 is SNHLY and CDR2 is FYNNEI. Trimming at V came to 6 bases and at J to 7 bases, leaving 2 bases not matched to a gene. The length of the CDR3 is 12 residues. The CDR3 loop is CASSGGANEQFF. The CDR3 DNA is TGTGCCAGCAGCGGGGGGGCAAATGAGCAGTTCTTC.

V is TRBV29-1 and J is TRBJ1-1, with a tentative D call TRBD1 (6 bases). The CDR3 contains 15 residues. Trimming took off 6 bases at V and 5 bases at J, with 22 bases between the two ends. Germline V gene sequence: CDR1 SQVTM, CDR2 ANQGSEA. The CDR3 DNA follows: TGCAGCGTCGTCCGACAGGTCGATGTAAGAACTGAAGCTTTCTTT. As protein: CSVVRQVDVRTEAFF. Filled out from reference TRBV29-1 and TRBJ1-1, the complete variable domain reads SAVISQKPSRDICQRGTSLTIQCQVDSQVTMMFWYRQQPGQSLTLIATANQGSEATYESGFVIDKFPISRPNLTFSTLTVSNMSPEDSSIYLCSVVRQVDVRTEAFFGQGTRLTVV.

V is TRBV19 and J is TRBJ1-1; D is possibly TRBD1 (5 bases). The CDR3 has 18 amino acids. Trimming shortened V by 5 bases and J by 0 bases, and 22 bases separated the two germline ends. CDR1 LNHDA and CDR2 SQIVND come from the germline V gene (reference sequence). The CDR3 loop reads CASSSPPGTARMNTEAFF. DNA of the CDR3: TGTGCCAGTAGTTCTCCTCCCGGGACCGCCCGTATGAACACTGAAGCTTTCTTT.

The CDR3 here is CASSYLLRDEQFF. Written as DNA, the CDR3 is TGTGCCAGCAGTTACCTTCTACGGGATGAGCAGTTCTTC. This rearrangement joins TRBV6-5 to TRBJ2-1; D is ambiguous. This CDR3 has 13 amino acids. The germline V gene has CDR1 MNHEY and CDR2 SVGAGI. V lost 2 bases and J lost 8, with 10 bases in between.

This chain joins TRBV5-4 and TRBJ1-4; 12 nucleotides match TRBD1. Germline V gene sequence: CDR1 SGHNT, CDR2 YYREEE (reference sequence). V was pared by 0 bases and J by 5 bases, with 8 bases of the junction left unmatched. This CDR3 comprises 18 residues. This CDR3 reads CASSLGRDRGRRNEKLFF. The CDR3 bases are TGTGCCAGCAGCTTGGGTCGGGACAGGGGGCGAAGAAATGAAAAACTGTTTTTT.

The rearrangement links TRBV5-1 to TRBJ2-7; 9 bases align to TRBD2. Germline values: CDR1 SGHRS, CDR2 YFSETQ. The CDR3 is 14 residues long. V shed 5 bases and J 3 bases; nucleotides not matched to a gene: 6. The CDR3 DNA follows: TGCGCCAGCAGAAGGCTAGCGGGGAACTACGAGCAGTACTTC. It specifies CASRRLAGNYEQYF.